This T cell receptor (beta chain) derives from a study of Graves' ophthalmopathy and Graves' hyperthyroidism. CDR1 is SQVTM, CDR2 ANQGSEA, per germline. This CDR3 is built from 14 residues. V gave up 8 bases and J gave up 3 bases, with 19 bases separating them. About this clonotype itself: Its specificity is unknown.

RNA transcripts provided the template for amplifying TCR beta CDR3 regions. HTBI-primed first-round RT-PCR preceded second-round multiplex PCR. TCRdb processed the multiplex PCR reads anew with MiXCR; each CDR3 protein has one entry. Of roughly 1.1 million distinct CDR3 sequences in the sample, roughly two fifths were seen once. Study observations and caveats: Among expanded thyroid clonotypes above 0.001 frequency, most also occurred in blood. Ophthalmopathy could be told apart from stable hyperthyroidism by a 13-signature model (87.88% sensitivity, approximately 81% specificity).

The TCR comes from an adult man with Graves' hyperthyroidism. The chain carries TRBV29-1 and TRBJ1-1; D gene ambiguous. Sequencing was done on a sample of peripheral blood or thyroid tissue (not recorded which). CDR3: CSSQGSGGYTEAFF. CDR3 nucleotide sequence: TGCAGCAGTCAAGGATCCGGAGGGTACACTGAAGCTTTCTTT.